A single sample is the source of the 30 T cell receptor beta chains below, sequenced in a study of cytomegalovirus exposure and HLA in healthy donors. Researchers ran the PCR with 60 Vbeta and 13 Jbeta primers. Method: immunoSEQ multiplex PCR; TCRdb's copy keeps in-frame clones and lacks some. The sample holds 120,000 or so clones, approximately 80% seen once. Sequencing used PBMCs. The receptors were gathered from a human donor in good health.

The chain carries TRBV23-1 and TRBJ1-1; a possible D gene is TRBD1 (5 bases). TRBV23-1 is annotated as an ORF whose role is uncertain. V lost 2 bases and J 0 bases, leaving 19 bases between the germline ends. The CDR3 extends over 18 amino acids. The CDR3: CASSQHQKPGGMNTEAFF. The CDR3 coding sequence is TGCGCCAGCAGTCAACACCAAAAACCCGGGGGGATGAACACTGAAGCTTTCTTT.

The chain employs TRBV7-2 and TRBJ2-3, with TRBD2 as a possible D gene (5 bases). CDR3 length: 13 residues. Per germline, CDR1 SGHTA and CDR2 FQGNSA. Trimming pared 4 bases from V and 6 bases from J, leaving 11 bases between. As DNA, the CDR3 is TGTGCCAGCAGCTCGACGAGGAGGGATACGCAGTATTTT. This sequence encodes CASSSTRRDTQYF.

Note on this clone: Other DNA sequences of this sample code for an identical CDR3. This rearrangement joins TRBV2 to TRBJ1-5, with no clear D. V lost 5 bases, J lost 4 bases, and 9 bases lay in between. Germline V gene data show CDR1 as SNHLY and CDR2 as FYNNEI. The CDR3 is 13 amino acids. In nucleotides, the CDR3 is TGTGCCAGCAGTCCGTCGGGGAATCAGCCCCAGCATTTT. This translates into CASSPSGNQPQHF.

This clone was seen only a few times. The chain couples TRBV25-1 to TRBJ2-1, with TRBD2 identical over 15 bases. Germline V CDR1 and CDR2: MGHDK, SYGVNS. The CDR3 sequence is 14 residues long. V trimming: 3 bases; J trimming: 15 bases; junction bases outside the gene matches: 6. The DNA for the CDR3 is TGTGCCAGCAGTGATCCGGGACTAGCGGGAGGCCCGTTCTTC. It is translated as CASSDPGLAGGPFF.

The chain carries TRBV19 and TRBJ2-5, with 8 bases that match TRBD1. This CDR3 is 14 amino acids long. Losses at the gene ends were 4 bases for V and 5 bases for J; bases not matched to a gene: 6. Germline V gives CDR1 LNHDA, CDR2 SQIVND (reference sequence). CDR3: CASSTTGGGETQYF. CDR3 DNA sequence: TGTGCCAGTAGTACTACAGGGGGTGGCGAGACCCAGTACTTC.

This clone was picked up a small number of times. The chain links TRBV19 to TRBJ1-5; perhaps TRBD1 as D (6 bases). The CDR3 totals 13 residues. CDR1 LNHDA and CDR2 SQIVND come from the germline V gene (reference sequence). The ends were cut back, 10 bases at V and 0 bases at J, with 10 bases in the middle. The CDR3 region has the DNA TGTGCCACTCAGGGGTATAGCAATCAGCCCCAGCATTTT. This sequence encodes CATQGYSNQPQHF.

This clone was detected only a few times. CDR3 protein: CASSPGTVGAQHF. DNA of the CDR3: TGTGCCAGCAGTCCCGGGACAGTCGGGGCCCAGCATTTT. This chain connects TRBV2 to TRBJ1-5; 7 nucleotides match TRBD1. With V trimmed by 5 bases and J by 11 bases, 9 bases remained unmatched. This CDR3 region has 13 residues. Germline V gene sequence: CDR1 SNHLY, CDR2 FYNNEI. Together with reference TRBV2 and TRBJ1-5, the CDR3 gives the full variable domain: EPEVTQTPSHQVTQMGQEVILRCVPISNHLYFYWYRQILGQKVEFLVSFYNNEISEKSEIFDDQFSVERPDGSNFTLKIRSTKLEDSAMYFCASSPGTVGAQHFGDGTRLSIL.

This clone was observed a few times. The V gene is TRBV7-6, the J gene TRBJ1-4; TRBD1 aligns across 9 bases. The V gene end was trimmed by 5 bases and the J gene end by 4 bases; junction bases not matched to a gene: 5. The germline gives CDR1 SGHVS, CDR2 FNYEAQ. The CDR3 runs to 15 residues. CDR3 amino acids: CASSLGQGNNEKLFF. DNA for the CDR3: TGTGCCAGCAGCCTCGGACAGGGGAATAATGAAAAACTGTTTTTT.

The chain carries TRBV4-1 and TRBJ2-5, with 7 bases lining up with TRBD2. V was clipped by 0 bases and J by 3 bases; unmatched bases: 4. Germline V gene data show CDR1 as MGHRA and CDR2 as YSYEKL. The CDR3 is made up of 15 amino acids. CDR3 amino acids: CASSQEGLAEETQYF. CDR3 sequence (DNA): TGCGCCAGCAGCCAAGAGGGGCTAGCGGAAGAGACCCAGTACTTC.

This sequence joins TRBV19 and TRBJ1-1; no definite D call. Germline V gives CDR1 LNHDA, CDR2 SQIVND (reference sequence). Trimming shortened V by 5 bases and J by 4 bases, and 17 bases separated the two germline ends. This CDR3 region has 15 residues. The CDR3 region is CASSFRGRSGTEAFF. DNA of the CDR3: TGTGCCAGTAGTTTTCGAGGAAGGTCTGGCACTGAAGCTTTCTTT.

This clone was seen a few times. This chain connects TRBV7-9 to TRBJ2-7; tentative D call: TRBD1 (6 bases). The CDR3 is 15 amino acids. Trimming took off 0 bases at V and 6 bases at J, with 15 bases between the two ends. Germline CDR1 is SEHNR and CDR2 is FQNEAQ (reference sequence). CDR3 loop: CASSLASGGGGEQYF. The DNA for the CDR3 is TGTGCCAGCAGCTTAGCCTCTGGGGGCGGAGGCGAGCAGTACTTC. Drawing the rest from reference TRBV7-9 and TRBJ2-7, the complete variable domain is DTGVSQNPRHKITKRGQNVTFRCDPISEHNRLYWYRQTLGQGPEFLTYFQNEAQLEKSRLLSDRFSAERPKGSFSTLEIQRTEQGDSAMYLCASSLASGGGGEQYFGPGTRLTVT.

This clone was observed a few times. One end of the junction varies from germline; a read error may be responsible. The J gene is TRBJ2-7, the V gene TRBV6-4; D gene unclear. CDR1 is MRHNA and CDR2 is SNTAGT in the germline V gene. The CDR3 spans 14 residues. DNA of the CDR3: TGTGCCAGCAGTTACTCTGCCACGCGCGGCGAGCAGTACTTC. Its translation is CASSYSATRGEQYF.

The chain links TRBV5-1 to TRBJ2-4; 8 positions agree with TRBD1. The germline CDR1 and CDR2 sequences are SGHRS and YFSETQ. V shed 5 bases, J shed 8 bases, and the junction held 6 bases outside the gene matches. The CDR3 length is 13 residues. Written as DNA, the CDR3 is TGCGCCAGCAGACAACAGGGGGAGGACATTCAGTACTTC. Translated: CASRQQGEDIQYF. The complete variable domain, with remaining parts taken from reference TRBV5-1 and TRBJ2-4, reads KAGVTQTPRYLIKTRGQQVTLSCSPISGHRSVSWYQQTPGQGLQFLFEYFSETQRNKGNFPGRFSGRQFSNSRSEMNVSTLELGDSALYLCASRQQGEDIQYFGAGTRLSVL.

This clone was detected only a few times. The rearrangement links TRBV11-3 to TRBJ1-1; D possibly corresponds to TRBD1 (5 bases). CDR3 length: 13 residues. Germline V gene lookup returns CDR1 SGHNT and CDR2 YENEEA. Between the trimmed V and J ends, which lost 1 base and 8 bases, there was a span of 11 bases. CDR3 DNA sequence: TGTGCCAGCAGCTTAGGGATGGGGGGGGAAGCTTTCTTT. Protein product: CASSLGMGGEAFF.

The CDR3 DNA reads TGTGCCAGCAGTACAGGGTTTACCACCGGGGAGCTGTTTTTT. Translated: CASSTGFTTGELFF. This sequence joins TRBV2 and TRBJ2-2; weak D call: TRBD1 (6 bases). Germline CDR1 and CDR2: SNHLY and FYNNEI. The CDR3 totals 14 residues. V was pared by 5 bases and J by 4 bases, with 11 bases between.

The CDR3 coding sequence is TGCGCCAGCAGCTTGGTCCAGAACTATGGCTACACCTTC. Encoded protein: CASSLVQNYGYTF. The rearrangement uses TRBV5-1 and TRBJ1-2; D ambiguous. The CDR3 sequence is 13 residues long. Germline assignment: CDR1 SGHRS and CDR2 YFSETQ. The ends were cut back, 0 bases at V and 2 bases at J, with 5 bases in the middle.

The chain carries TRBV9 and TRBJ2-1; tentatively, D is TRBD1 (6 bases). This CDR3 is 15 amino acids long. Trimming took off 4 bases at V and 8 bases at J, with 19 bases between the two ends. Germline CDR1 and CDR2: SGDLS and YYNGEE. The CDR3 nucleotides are TGTGCCAGCAGCCCGAGGACAGACCTGGATGATGAGCAGTTCTTC. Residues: CASSPRTDLDDEQFF.

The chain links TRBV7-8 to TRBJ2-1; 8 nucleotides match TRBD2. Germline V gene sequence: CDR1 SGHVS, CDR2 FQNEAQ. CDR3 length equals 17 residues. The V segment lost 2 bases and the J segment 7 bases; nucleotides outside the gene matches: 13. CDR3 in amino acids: CASSLTLAGSYVNEQFF. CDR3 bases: TGTGCCAGCAGCTTAACTCTAGCGGGCTCGTATGTGAATGAGCAGTTCTTC.

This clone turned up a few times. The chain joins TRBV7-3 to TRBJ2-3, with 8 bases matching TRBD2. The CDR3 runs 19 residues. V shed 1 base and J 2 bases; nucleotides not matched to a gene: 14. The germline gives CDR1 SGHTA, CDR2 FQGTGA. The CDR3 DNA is TGTGCCAGCAGCTTAAGATTCTCTCGGAGCGGGAGTTACACAGATACGCAGTATTTT. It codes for CASSLRFSRSGSYTDTQYF.

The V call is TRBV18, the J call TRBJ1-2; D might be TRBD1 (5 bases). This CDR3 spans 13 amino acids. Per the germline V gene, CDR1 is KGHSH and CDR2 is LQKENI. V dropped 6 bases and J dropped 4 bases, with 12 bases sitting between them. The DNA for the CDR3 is TGTGCCAGCTCCACGGGGGAGAGCTATGGCTACACCTTC. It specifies CASSTGESYGYTF.

In DNA, the CDR3 is TGTGCCAGCAGCTTCGACCCCCGACTAGCGGGAGAATCCGGGGAGCTGTTTTTT. It yields the protein CASSFDPRLAGESGELFF. The chain uses TRBV7-9 and TRBJ2-2, with 12 bases identical to TRBD2. Germline-derived CDR1 and CDR2 are SEHNR and FQNEAQ (reference sequence). CDR3 length equals 18 residues. J lost 6 bases, V lost 3 bases, and 11 bases had no gene match.

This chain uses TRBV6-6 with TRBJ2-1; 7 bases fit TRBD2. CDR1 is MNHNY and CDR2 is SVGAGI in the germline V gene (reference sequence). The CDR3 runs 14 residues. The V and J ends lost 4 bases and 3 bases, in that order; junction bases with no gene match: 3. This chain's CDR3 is CASSFPGGYNEQFF. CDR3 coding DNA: TGTGCCAGCAGTTTCCCGGGGGGCTACAATGAGCAGTTCTTC.

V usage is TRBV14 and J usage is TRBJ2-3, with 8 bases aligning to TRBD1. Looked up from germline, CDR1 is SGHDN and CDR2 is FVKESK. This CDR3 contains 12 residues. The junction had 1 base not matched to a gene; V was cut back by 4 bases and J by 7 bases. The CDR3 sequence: CASSPGGHTQYF. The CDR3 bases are TGTGCCAGCAGCCCAGGGGGCCATACGCAGTATTTT.

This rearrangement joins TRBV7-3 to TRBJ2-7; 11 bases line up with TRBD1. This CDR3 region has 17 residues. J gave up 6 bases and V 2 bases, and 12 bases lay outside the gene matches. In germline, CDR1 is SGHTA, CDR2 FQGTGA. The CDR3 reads CASSLFPTGQGAVEQYF. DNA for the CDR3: TGTGCCAGCAGCTTATTCCCCACCGGACAGGGGGCGGTCGAGCAGTACTTC.

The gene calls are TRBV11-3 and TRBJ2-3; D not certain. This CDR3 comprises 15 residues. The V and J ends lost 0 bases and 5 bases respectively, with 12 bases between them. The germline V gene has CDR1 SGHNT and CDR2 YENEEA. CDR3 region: CASSLDSDTQDTQYF. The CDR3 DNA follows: TGTGCCAGCAGCTTAGATTCAGACACTCAAGATACGCAGTATTTT.

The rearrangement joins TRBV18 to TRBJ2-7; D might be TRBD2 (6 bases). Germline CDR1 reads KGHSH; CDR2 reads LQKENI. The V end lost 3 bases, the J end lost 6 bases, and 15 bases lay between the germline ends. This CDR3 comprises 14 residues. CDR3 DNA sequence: TGTGCCAGCTCACCGCAGGGACTGGGGGGCGAGCAGTACTTC. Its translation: CASSPQGLGGEQYF.

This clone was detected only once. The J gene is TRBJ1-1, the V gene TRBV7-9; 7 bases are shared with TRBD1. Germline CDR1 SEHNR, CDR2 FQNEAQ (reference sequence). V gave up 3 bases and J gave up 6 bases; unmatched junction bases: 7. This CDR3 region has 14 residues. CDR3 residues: CASSLRDSGAEAFF. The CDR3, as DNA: TGTGCCAGCAGCTTGAGGGACAGTGGCGCTGAAGCTTTCTTT.

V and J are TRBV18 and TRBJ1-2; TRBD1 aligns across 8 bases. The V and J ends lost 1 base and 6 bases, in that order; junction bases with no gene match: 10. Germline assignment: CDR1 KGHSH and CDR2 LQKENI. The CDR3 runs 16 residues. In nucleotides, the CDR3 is TGTGCCAGCTCACCACTCGGACAGGGTAAAGGGAATGGCTACACCTTC. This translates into CASSPLGQGKGNGYTF.

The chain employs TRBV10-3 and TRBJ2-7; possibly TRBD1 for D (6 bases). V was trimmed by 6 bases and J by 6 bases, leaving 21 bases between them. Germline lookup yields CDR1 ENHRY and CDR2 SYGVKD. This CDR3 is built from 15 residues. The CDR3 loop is CAISPPRGKDGEQYF. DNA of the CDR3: TGTGCCATCAGCCCCCCCAGGGGAAAGGATGGCGAGCAGTACTTC.

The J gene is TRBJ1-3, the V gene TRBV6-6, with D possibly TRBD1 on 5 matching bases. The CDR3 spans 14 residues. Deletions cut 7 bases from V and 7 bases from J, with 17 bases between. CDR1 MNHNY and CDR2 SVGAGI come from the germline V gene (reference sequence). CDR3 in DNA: TGTGCCAGCACTGACGGTAATCCAGGGAACACCATATATTTT. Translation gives CASTDGNPGNTIYF.